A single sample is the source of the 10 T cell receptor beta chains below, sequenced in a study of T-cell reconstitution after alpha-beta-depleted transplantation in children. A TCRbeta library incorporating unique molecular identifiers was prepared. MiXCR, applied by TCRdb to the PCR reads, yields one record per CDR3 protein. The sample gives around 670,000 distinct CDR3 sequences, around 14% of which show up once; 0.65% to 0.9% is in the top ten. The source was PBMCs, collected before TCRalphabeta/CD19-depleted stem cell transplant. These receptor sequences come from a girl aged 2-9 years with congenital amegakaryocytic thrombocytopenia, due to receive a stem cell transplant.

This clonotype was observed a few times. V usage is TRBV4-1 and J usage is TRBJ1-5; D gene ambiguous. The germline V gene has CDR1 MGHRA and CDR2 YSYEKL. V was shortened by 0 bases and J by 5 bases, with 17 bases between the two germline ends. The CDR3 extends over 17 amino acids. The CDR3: CASSQERLGTTDQPQHF. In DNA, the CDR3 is TGCGCCAGCAGCCAAGAGAGGCTAGGCACCACGGATCAGCCCCAGCATTTT.

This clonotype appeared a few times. CDR3 nucleotides: TGTGCCAGCAGTTACCCTGGGAGGACCCAGTACTTC. Its protein product is CASSYPGRTQYF. The rearrangement uses TRBV6-6 and TRBJ2-5; tentative D call: TRBD2 (5 bases). With 2 bases removed from V and 7 bases from J, the gap between germline ends came to 8 bases. This CDR3 comprises 12 residues. Germline-derived CDR1 and CDR2 are MNHNY and SVGAGI (reference sequence).

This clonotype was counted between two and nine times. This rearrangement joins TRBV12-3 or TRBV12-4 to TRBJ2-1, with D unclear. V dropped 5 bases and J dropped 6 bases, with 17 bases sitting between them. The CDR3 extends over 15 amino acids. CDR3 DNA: TGTGCCAGCAGTGACTCTATCACCAATAGCAATGAGCAGTTCTTC. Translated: CASSDSITNSNEQFF.

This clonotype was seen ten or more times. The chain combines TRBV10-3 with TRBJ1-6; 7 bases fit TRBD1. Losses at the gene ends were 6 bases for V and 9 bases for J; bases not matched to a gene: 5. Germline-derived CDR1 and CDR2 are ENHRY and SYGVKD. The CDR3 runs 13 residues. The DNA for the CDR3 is TGTGCCATCAGGACAGGGATGGGTTCACCCCTCCACTTT. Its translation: CAIRTGMGSPLHF.

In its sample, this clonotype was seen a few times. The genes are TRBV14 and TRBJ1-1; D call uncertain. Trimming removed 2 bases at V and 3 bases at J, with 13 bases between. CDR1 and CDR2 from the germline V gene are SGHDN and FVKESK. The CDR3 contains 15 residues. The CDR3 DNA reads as TGTGCCAGCAGCCAACTGGGCAGATTCCACACTGAAGCTTTCTTT. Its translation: CASSQLGRFHTEAFF.

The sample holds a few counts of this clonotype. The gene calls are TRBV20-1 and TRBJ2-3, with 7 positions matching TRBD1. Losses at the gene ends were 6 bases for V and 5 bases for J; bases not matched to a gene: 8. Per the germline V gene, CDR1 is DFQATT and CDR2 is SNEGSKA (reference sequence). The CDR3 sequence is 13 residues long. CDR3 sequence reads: CSAPGQKVDTQYF. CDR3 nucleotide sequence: TGCAGTGCCCCGGGACAGAAAGTAGATACGCAGTATTTT.

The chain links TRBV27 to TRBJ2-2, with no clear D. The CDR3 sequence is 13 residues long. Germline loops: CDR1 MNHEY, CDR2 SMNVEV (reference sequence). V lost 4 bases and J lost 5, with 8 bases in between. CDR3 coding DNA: TGTGCCAGCAGTTGGTTTGGTACCGGGGAGCTGTTTTTT. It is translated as CASSWFGTGELFF.

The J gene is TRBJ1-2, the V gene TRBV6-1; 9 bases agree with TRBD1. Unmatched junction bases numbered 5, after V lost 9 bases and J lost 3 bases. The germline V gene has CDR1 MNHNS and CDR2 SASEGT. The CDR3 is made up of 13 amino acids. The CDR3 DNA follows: TGTGCCAGTACCGGGACAGGGCACTATGGCTACACCTTC. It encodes CASTGTGHYGYTF.

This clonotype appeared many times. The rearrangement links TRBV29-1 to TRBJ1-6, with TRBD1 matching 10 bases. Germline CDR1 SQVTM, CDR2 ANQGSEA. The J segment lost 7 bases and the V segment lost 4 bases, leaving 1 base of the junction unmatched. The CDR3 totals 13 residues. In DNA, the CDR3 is TGCAGCGTTGGGGACAGGGGCAATTCACCCCTCCACTTT. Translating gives CSVGDRGNSPLHF.

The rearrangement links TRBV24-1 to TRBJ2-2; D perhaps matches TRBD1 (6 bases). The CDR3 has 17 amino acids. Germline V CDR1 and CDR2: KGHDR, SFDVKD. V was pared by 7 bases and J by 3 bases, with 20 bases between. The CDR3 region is CATRGLLQGGDTGELFF. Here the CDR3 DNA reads TGTGCCACCAGGGGATTACTACAGGGCGGAGACACCGGGGAGCTGTTTTTT.